The clone carrying this T cell receptor (beta chain) occurred once. V was trimmed by 2 bases and J by 2 bases, leaving 11 bases between them. This CDR3 has 15 amino acids. Germline V gene lookup returns CDR1 SGHTA and CDR2 FQGNSA. Some clones are missing from TCRdb's copy, which holds only in-frame ones; the method was immunoSEQ multiplex PCR. Of some 130,000 clones detected, less than 90% appear once; the ten largest clones hold about 3.3%. This specimen belongs to a study of cytotoxic CD8 clonotypes in ibrutinib-treated CLL. Study-wide context: Each sample contained, on average, around 250,000 productive templates and 94,000 or so productive rearrangements.

The sample consisted of PBMCs, taken after 24 months of ibrutinib treatment. This sequence originates from a human donor with chronic lymphocytic leukemia. The chain is built from TRBV7-2 and TRBJ2-3; D is uncertain. The CDR3 protein is CASSLILVATDTQYF. The CDR3 coding sequence is TGTGCCAGCAGCTTAATCTTGGTGGCCACAGATACGCAGTATTTT.